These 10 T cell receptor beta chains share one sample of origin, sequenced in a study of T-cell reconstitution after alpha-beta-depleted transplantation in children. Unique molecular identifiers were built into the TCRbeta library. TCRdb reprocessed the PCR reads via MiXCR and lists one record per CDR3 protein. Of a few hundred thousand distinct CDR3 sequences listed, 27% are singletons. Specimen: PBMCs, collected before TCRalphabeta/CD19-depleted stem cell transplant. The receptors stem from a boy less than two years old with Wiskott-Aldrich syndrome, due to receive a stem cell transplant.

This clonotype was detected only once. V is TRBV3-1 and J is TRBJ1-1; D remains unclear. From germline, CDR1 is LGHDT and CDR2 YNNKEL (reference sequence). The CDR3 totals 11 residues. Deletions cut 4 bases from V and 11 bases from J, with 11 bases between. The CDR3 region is CASSRNEWAFF. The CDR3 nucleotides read TGTGCCAGCAGCCGAAACGAGTGGGCTTTCTTT.

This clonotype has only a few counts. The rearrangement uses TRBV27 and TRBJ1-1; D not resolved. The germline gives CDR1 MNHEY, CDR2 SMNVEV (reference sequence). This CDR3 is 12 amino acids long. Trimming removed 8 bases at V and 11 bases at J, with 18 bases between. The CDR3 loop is CASGGFQSKAFF. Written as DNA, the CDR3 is TGTGCCAGCGGTGGTTTCCAGAGCAAGGCTTTCTTT.

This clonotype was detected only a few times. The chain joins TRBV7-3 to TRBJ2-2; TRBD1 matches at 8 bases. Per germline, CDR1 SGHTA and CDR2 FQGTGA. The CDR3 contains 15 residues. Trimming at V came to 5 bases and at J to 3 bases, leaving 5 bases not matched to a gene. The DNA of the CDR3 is TGTGCCAGCAGCCGGGACAGGAGTGACACCGGGGAGCTGTTTTTT. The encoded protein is CASSRDRSDTGELFF.

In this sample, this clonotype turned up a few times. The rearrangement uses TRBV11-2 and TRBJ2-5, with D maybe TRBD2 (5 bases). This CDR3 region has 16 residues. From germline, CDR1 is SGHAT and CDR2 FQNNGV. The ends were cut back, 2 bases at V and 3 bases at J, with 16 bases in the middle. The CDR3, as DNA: TGTGCCAGCAGCTTAAAGCTCAAGTGGGGAGAAGAGACCCAGTACTTC. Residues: CASSLKLKWGEETQYF.

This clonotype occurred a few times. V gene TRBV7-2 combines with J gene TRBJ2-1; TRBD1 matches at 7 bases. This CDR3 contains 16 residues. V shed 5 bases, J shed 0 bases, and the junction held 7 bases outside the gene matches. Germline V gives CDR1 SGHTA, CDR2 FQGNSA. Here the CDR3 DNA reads TGTGCCAGCAGCGTACAGGGGCCAAGCTCCTACAATGAGCAGTTCTTC. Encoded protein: CASSVQGPSSYNEQFF.

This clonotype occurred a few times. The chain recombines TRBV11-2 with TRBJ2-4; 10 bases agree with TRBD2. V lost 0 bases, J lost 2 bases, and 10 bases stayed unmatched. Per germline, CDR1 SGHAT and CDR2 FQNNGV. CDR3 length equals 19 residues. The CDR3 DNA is TGTGCCAGCAGCTTAGATCGCCTAGCGGGAGCGGGTACCAAAAACATTCAGTACTTC. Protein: CASSLDRLAGAGTKNIQYF.

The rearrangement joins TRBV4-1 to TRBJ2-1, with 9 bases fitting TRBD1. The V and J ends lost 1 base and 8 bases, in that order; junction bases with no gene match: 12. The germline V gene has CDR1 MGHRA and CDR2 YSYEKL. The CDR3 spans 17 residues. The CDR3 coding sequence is TGCGCCAGCAGCCAAGCGTCGGCCGGGACAGGGTGGGATGAGCAGTTCTTC. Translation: CASSQASAGTGWDEQFF.

CDR3 DNA sequence: TGTGCCAGCAGCTTAGAATTGGGGACAGCTTTTATTGGCACTGAAGCTTTCTTT. Residues: CASSLELGTAFIGTEAFF. This chain links TRBV11-1 with TRBJ1-1; 7 positions agree with TRBD1. Trimming at V came to 1 base and at J to 4 bases, leaving 15 bases not matched to a gene. The CDR3 is 18 residues long. Germline CDR1 reads SGHAT; CDR2 reads FQDESV (reference sequence).

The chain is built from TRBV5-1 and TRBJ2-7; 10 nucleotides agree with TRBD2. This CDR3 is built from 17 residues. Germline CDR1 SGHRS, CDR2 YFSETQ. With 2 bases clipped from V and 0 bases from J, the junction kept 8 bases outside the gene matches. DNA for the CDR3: TGCGCCAGCAGCTTCTTCCCCACTAGCGGGGCCTCCTACGAGCAGTACTTC. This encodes CASSFFPTSGASYEQYF.

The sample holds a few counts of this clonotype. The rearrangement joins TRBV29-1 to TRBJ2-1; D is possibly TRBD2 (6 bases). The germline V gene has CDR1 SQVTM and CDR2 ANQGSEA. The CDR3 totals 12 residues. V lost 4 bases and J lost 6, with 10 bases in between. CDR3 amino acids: CSVAPAGNEQFF. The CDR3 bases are TGCAGCGTTGCCCCAGCGGGCAATGAGCAGTTCTTC.